This T cell receptor (beta chain) was sequenced in a study of blood T cells in healthy people across ages. General study results and limits: In long-lived donors, naive CD4+ cell counts and diversity exceeded those of aged donors.

Germline CDR1 and CDR2: MDHEN and SYDVKM. Trimming pared 6 bases from V and 2 bases from J, leaving 16 bases between. The CDR3 contains 15 residues. With respect to this clonotype: Its antigen is still unknown.

The study drew donors from healthy Caucasian individuals in Russia aged roughly 6 to 95. A second PCR, run for roughly 7 to 11 cycles, used a sample-barcoded 5' primer plus a J-beta primer mix. TCRdb recomputed calls from the 5' RACE reads with MiXCR, one row per CDR3 protein. The sample carries some 1,800,000 distinct CDR3 sequences, 35% to 50% recorded once. The chain links TRBV28 to TRBJ1-2; possibly TRBD1 for D (6 bases). This clonotype was sampled from a human donor in good health. Sequenced input: blood. Here the CDR3 reads CASSSPTGTNYGYTF. CDR3 nucleotide sequence: TGTGCCAGCAGCTCCCCGACAGGAACCAACTATGGCTACACCTTC.